Following are 27 T cell receptor beta chains from one sample sequenced in a study of CD8 T cell repertoires and HIV-1 epitope variants. Measured with immunoSEQ multiplex PCR; TCRdb has only the in-frame clones, and not every one. The profile shows around 2,800 clones, 69% of them singletons. Their antigens are not known. Sequenced material: cultured CD8+ T cells derived from PBMCs. Source of these receptors: a male donor with HIV.

The chain links TRBV11-2 to TRBJ2-7, with TRBD2 as a possible D gene (6 bases). The CDR3 consists of 18 residues. The germline V gene has CDR1 SGHAT and CDR2 FQNNGV. Trimming removed 4 bases from V and 6 bases from J, with 28 bases in between. DNA for the CDR3: TGTGCCAGCAGCTCCACAGGAGGTCAGGCGGGATGGCGGGCCGAGCAGTACTTC. It translates to CASSSTGGQAGWRAEQYF.

V gene TRBV4-2 combines with J gene TRBJ2-2; no firm D call. V was pared by 0 bases and J by 5 bases, with 22 bases between. The CDR3 spans 19 residues. In germline, CDR1 is LGHNA, CDR2 YNFKEQ. The CDR3 sequence is CASSQDSRNRLHRTGELFF. CDR3 sequence (DNA): TGTGCCAGCAGCCAAGATTCCCGTAATCGCCTACATAGGACCGGGGAGCTGTTTTTT.

The chain has TRBV9 and TRBJ2-7; D is undetermined. Germline V gene lookup returns CDR1 SGDLS and CDR2 YYNGEE. The V end lost 0 bases, the J end lost 6 bases, and 7 bases lay between the germline ends. CDR3 length: 12 amino acids. The CDR3 coding sequence is TGTGCCAGCAGCGTAGGACAATCCGAGCAGTACTTC. It translates to CASSVGQSEQYF.

Remarks on this clone: The identical CDR3 is also encoded by other nucleotide sequences in the sample. The genes are TRBV7-6 and TRBJ2-7, with D possibly matching TRBD2 (6 bases). In germline, CDR1 is SGHVS, CDR2 FNYEAQ. V was pared by 5 bases and J by 5 bases, with 13 bases between. The CDR3 sequence is 13 residues long. The CDR3 is CASSQGPGDEQYF. The CDR3 DNA reads as TGTGCCAGCAGCCAAGGCCCGGGGGACGAGCAGTACTTC.

The gene calls are TRBV5-4 and TRBJ1-1; tentative D call: TRBD1 (6 bases). The CDR3 is 14 residues long. Trimming pared 8 bases from V and 7 bases from J, leaving 21 bases between. Germline values: CDR1 SGHNT, CDR2 YYREEE (reference sequence). CDR3 sequence (DNA): TGTGCCAGTCCTGACCGCAGAGGGGGGGGTGAAGCTTTCTTT. Its protein product is CASPDRRGGGEAFF.

The CDR3 DNA follows: TGTGCCAGCAGTCCTACTAGCTCCCACCGGGAGCAGTACTTC. It translates to CASSPTSSHREQYF. The chain is built from TRBV14 and TRBJ2-7; TRBD2 is a possible D gene (6 bases). Germline V CDR1 and CDR2: SGHDN, FVKESK. The CDR3 extends over 14 amino acids. V lost 6 bases to trimming and J lost 7 bases, with 19 bases between them.

The J gene is TRBJ1-3, the V gene TRBV5-6; TRBD1 is a possible D gene (5 bases). Germline V gene data show CDR1 as SGHDT and CDR2 as YYEEEE. The CDR3 length is 13 residues. The V end lost 1 base, the J end lost 7 bases, and 9 bases lay between the germline ends. The CDR3 nucleotides read TGTGCCAGCAGCTTGATAGGGGCGAACACCATATATTTT. Translating it yields CASSLIGANTIYF.

The chain's CDR3 is CASSTWTGQETQYF. DNA of the CDR3: TGTGCCAGCAGCACCTGGACAGGGCAAGAGACCCAGTACTTC. The chain is built from TRBV9 and TRBJ2-5; 8 bases are shared with TRBD1. This CDR3 has 14 residues. Trimming cost V 4 bases and J 2 bases; bases outside gene matches: 4. Germline V gene sequence: CDR1 SGDLS, CDR2 YYNGEE.

This chain uses TRBV7-8 with TRBJ2-2; 9 positions match TRBD2. The germline gives CDR1 SGHVS, CDR2 FQNEAQ. Unmatched junction bases numbered 6, after V lost 5 bases and J lost 2 bases. This CDR3 has 16 amino acids. The CDR3 DNA sequence: TGTGCCAGCAGCGGAGAAGCGGGGGGAAACACCGGGGAGCTGTTTTTT. Translated: CASSGEAGGNTGELFF.

The V gene is TRBV4-2, the J gene TRBJ2-6; 7 nucleotides agree with TRBD1. V lost 4 bases to trimming and J lost 0 bases; unmatched junction nucleotides: 12. Germline V gives CDR1 LGHNA, CDR2 YNFKEQ. This CDR3 comprises 19 residues. CDR3 protein: CASSPDLWTGNSGANVLTF. The CDR3 DNA follows: TGTGCCAGCAGCCCCGACCTCTGGACAGGTAACTCTGGGGCCAACGTCCTGACTTTC.

The gene calls are TRBV19 and TRBJ2-1; TRBD2 might be the D (6 bases). Germline CDR1 and CDR2: LNHDA and SQIVND (reference sequence). CDR3 length equals 14 residues. Trimming pared 3 bases from V and 4 bases from J, leaving 10 bases between. The DNA for the CDR3 is TGTGCCAGTAGTATGTCGGGACTTTACAATGAGCAGTTCTTC. Translation gives CASSMSGLYNEQFF.

This clone counts as large. CDR3 DNA: TGTGCCACCAGCAGAGATAGGGCGCCAAACACTGAAGCTTTCTTT. Its translation is CATSRDRAPNTEAFF. V gene TRBV15 combines with J gene TRBJ1-1; D is uncertain. V lost 0 bases to trimming and J lost 2 bases, with 10 bases between them. The CDR3 consists of 15 residues. Germline V gives CDR1 LNHNV, CDR2 YYDKDF (reference sequence).

The chain uses TRBV19 and TRBJ2-1; 13 nucleotides line up with TRBD2. Unmatched junction bases numbered 6, after V lost 3 bases and J lost 10 bases. Germline V gene sequence: CDR1 LNHDA, CDR2 SQIVND (reference sequence). This CDR3 has 15 residues. The CDR3 sequence: CASSIRLAGGKEQFF. DNA for the CDR3: TGTGCCAGTAGTATCCGACTAGCGGGAGGCAAAGAGCAGTTCTTC.

This rearrangement joins TRBV29-1 to TRBJ2-1; 8 nucleotides align to TRBD2. Germline V gene data show CDR1 as SQVTM and CDR2 as ANQGSEA. J lost 4 bases, V lost 4 bases, and 9 bases had no gene match. The CDR3 consists of 15 residues. CDR3 protein: CSVAAGELTYNEQFF. The CDR3 DNA reads TGCAGCGTTGCAGCGGGAGAACTCACTTACAATGAGCAGTTCTTC.

The rearrangement uses TRBV7-6 and TRBJ1-2; no definite D call. CDR3 length equals 15 residues. V lost 5 bases to trimming and J lost 5 bases, with 18 bases between them. Germline V lookup: CDR1 SGHVS, CDR2 FNYEAQ. This CDR3 reads CASSPGSGRLYGYTF. CDR3 coding DNA: TGTGCCAGCAGCCCCGGGTCGGGCAGGCTGTATGGCTACACCTTC.

CDR3 sequence: CASSLWVARGPSPDTQYF. CDR3 bases: TGTGCCAGCAGTTTATGGGTGGCGAGGGGGCCCTCCCCCGATACGCAGTATTTT. This chain joins TRBV28 and TRBJ2-3; 7 bases align to TRBD1. The CDR3 contains 18 residues. With 0 bases clipped from V and 6 bases from J, the junction kept 15 bases outside the gene matches. Germline V gene sequence: CDR1 MDHEN, CDR2 SYDVKM. The full variable domain, with the rest looked up from reference TRBV28 and TRBJ2-3, is DVKVTQSSRYLVKRTGEKVFLECVQDMDHENMFWYRQDPGLGLRLIYFSYDVKMKEKGDIPEGYSVSREKKERFSLILESASTNQTSMYLCASSLWVARGPSPDTQYFGPGTRLTVL.

The chain is built from TRBV25-1 and TRBJ1-3; D gene uncertain. Trimming removed 3 bases from V and 0 bases from J, with 9 bases in between. The CDR3 sequence is 15 residues long. The germline CDR1 and CDR2 sequences are MGHDK and SYGVNS. The CDR3 DNA follows: TGTGCCAGCAGTGATTTTGGCAGCTCTGGAAACACCATATATTTT. Its translation: CASSDFGSSGNTIYF.

The V and J genes are TRBV27 and TRBJ2-7; tentative D call: TRBD2 (6 bases). CDR1 and CDR2 from the germline V gene are MNHEY and SMNVEV (reference sequence). This CDR3 has 15 amino acids. V lost 6 bases and J 5 bases, leaving 20 bases between the germline ends. The CDR3 is CASSRRDPSGDEQYF. The CDR3 coding sequence is TGTGCCAGCAGCAGACGGGACCCCTCGGGGGACGAGCAGTACTTC.

The J gene is TRBJ2-3, the V gene TRBV27; 10 nucleotides match TRBD2. Germline V gene sequence: CDR1 MNHEY, CDR2 SMNVEV (reference sequence). The junction had 13 bases not matched to a gene; V was cut back by 7 bases and J by 0 bases. The CDR3 spans 18 residues. The CDR3 region is CASTPTTTSGRSTDTQYF. In DNA form, the CDR3 reads TGTGCCAGCACCCCGACCACGACTAGCGGGCGTAGCACAGATACGCAGTATTTT.

The table lists this clone with a few counts. The rearrangement joins TRBV7-6 to TRBJ2-5; no clear D gene. CDR3 length: 13 residues. In germline, CDR1 is SGHVS, CDR2 FNYEAQ. V lost 2 bases and J lost 0, with 4 bases in between. The CDR3, as DNA: TGTGCCAGCAGCTTAAGGTACCAAGAGACCCAGTACTTC. This encodes CASSLRYQETQYF.

V is TRBV6-1 and J is TRBJ2-1, with 10 bases identical to TRBD2. The CDR3 totals 15 residues. V gave up 8 bases and J gave up 3 bases; unmatched junction bases: 7. In germline, CDR1 is MNHNS, CDR2 SASEGT. Here the CDR3 reads CASAGLADVYNEQFF. As DNA, the CDR3 is TGTGCCAGCGCCGGACTAGCGGACGTCTACAATGAGCAGTTCTTC.

The chain is built from TRBV27 and TRBJ2-7, with D possibly matching TRBD2 (6 bases). Germline V gene data show CDR1 as MNHEY and CDR2 as SMNVEV (reference sequence). V was shortened by 6 bases and J by 3 bases, with 18 bases between the two germline ends. The CDR3 is made up of 15 amino acids. This CDR3 reads CASSLRDGRVYEQYF. The CDR3 region has the DNA TGTGCCAGCAGCCTCCGGGACGGGAGAGTCTACGAGCAGTACTTC.

V gene TRBV28 combines with J gene TRBJ2-3; D ambiguous. The V end lost 5 bases, the J end lost 0 bases, and 6 bases lay between the germline ends. There are 13 residues in the CDR3. CDR1 is MDHEN, CDR2 SYDVKM, per germline. Written as DNA, the CDR3 is TGTGCCAGCAGTATCGTTAGCACAGATACGCAGTATTTT. It translates to CASSIVSTDTQYF.

The genes are TRBV4-1 and TRBJ2-1, with a possible D match to TRBD2 (5 bases). With 1 base removed from V and 5 bases from J, the gap between germline ends came to 15 bases. Germline values: CDR1 MGHRA, CDR2 YSYEKL. The CDR3 is 16 amino acids. The CDR3 is CASSQAYKTTNNEQFF. The DNA for the CDR3 is TGCGCCAGCAGCCAAGCATATAAGACTACCAACAATGAGCAGTTCTTC.

The chain is built from TRBV7-2 and TRBJ2-7, with 9 bases lining up with TRBD1. The CDR3 is made up of 15 amino acids. J was trimmed by 3 bases and V by 2 bases; bases with no gene match: 5. Germline V gene data show CDR1 as SGHTA and CDR2 as FQGNSA. The CDR3 sequence is CASSLLGTGLYEQYF. The DNA of the CDR3 is TGTGCCAGCAGCTTACTCGGGACAGGGCTCTACGAGCAGTACTTC.

The chain has TRBV4-3 and TRBJ1-1, with unresolved D. Germline-derived CDR1 and CDR2 are LGHNA and YSLEER. V was trimmed by 1 base and J by 3 bases, leaving 15 bases between them. The CDR3 has 16 residues. In DNA form, the CDR3 reads TGCGCCAGCAGCCAAGGGTCGGGTGGATTTTACACTGAAGCTTTCTTT. This translates into CASSQGSGGFYTEAFF.

The gene calls are TRBV13 and TRBJ2-7; maybe TRBD2 (5 bases). The V end lost 8 bases, the J end lost 0 bases, and 11 bases lay between the germline ends. This CDR3 contains 13 residues. Germline V gene lookup returns CDR1 PRHDT and CDR2 FYEKMQ (reference sequence). CDR3 sequence (DNA): TGTGCCAGCCGCACCCGGGACTCCTACGAGCAGTACTTC. The encoded protein is CASRTRDSYEQYF. The variable domain in full, completed from reference TRBV13 and TRBJ2-7, reads AAGVIQSPRHLIKEKRETATLKCYPIPRHDTVYWYQQGPGQDPQFLISFYEKMQSDKGSIPDRFSAQQFSDYHSELNMSSLELGDSALYFCASRTRDSYEQYFGPGTRLTVT.